The sequence of this T cell receptor (beta chain) was determined in a study of T cells after posttransplantation cyclophosphamide. Data came from immunoSEQ multiplex PCR; TCRdb stores just in-frame clones and leaves some out. Of approximately 50,000 clones in the sample, 94% are singletons; the top ten hold 2.5% to 3%. On the day of bone marrow donation, the related graft donor provided peripheral blood. Comments on this clone: The antigen remains undetermined.

Germline CDR1 reads SGHVS; CDR2 reads FNYEAQ. Between the trimmed V and J ends, which lost 5 bases and 3 bases, there was a span of 17 bases. This CDR3 spans 16 amino acids. Study results and caveats: Tissue-infiltrating T cells from skin or gut overlapped little with blood T cells. Later blood repertoires were often dominated by clones from the donor CD8+ memory compartment. After PTCy, TRB diversity resembled that of CNI/methotrexate controls.

The sample comprised PBMCs. This TCR came from a woman younger than 45 in good health and a related stem cell transplant donor. The gene calls are TRBV7-6 and TRBJ1-3; tentative D call: TRBD1 (5 bases). The CDR3 sequence is CASSPRTSYDGNTIYF. The CDR3 DNA is TGTGCCAGCAGCCCAAGGACAAGCTACGATGGAAACACCATATATTTT.